This is a list of T cell receptor beta chains from one sample in a study of blood T cell repertoires in COVID-19. Using immunoSEQ multiplex PCR, the repertoire was profiled, and TCRdb retains in-frame clones only, with some absent. The data contain around 180,000 clones, 86% of them singletons. Sequencing input: peripheral blood. These receptors all come from a woman in her twenties or thirties with active or convalescent COVID-19. Both conserved end residues are part of each CDR3. D genes are given only for firm matches. Only part of the rows carry a size: once, few, many, or a class if the clone is expanded.

V	J	D	size	length	DNA	CDR3
TRBV9	TRBJ1-2	TRBD1	-	16	TGTGCCAGCAGCGCGAAGAGACAGGGGGTTATCTATGGCTACACCTTC	CASSAKRQGVIYGYTF
TRBV6-5	TRBJ2-1	TRBD2	-	15	TGTGCCAGCAGTTACTCGACGGGAGGGCCGGATGAGCAGTTCTTC	CASSYSTGGPDEQFF
TRBV13	TRBJ1-6	-	-	17	TGTGCCAGCAGCTTAGCGGGGGTTGCTGGCCATAATTCACCCCTCCACTTT	CASSLAGVAGHNSPLHF
TRBV2	TRBJ1-2	TRBD1	-	16	TGTGCCAGCAGTGAACAGGGGGCCTCCCCCTACTATGGCTACACCTTC	CASSEQGASPYYGYTF
TRBV19	TRBJ1-4	TRBD1	few	15	TGTGCCAGTAGTATGTGGGGACAGAAGAATGAAAAACTGTTTTTT	CASSMWGQKNEKLFF
TRBV5-6	TRBJ2-5	TRBD1	-	16	TGTGCCAGCAGCTTGAGACAGGGTAGTTTAAGGGAGACCCAGTACTTC	CASSLRQGSLRETQYF
TRBV11-2	TRBJ2-4	TRBD2	-	19	TGTGCCAGCAGCTTAATCGGTAGCGGGGGGCGGGCAGCCAAAAACATTCAGTACTTC	CASSLIGSGGRAAKNIQYF
TRBV27	TRBJ1-2	TRBD1	-	13	TGTGCCAGCAGCGACAGGGCAAACTATGGCTACACCTTC	CASSDRANYGYTF
TRBV2	TRBJ2-1	TRBD1	many	13	TGTGCCAGCAGTGGGGACAGCTACAATGAGCAGTTCTTC	CASSGDSYNEQFF
TRBV6-6	TRBJ1-4	-	-	16	TGTGCCAGCAGTTCCACCGCCGGGGCCGGGGGTGAAAAACTGTTTTTT	CASSSTAGAGGEKLFF
TRBV6-5	TRBJ2-3	TRBD1	-	16	TGTGCCAGCAGTTACGGGACAGGTTTCGGCACAGATACGCAGTATTTT	CASSYGTGFGTDTQYF
TRBV4-2	TRBJ1-2	TRBD1	-	17	TGTGCCAGCAGCACCCGGGGGGGAAACAGGGGGCTTCAAGGCTACACCTTC	CASSTRGGNRGLQGYTF
TRBV11-3	TRBJ1-4	-	-	19	TGTGCCAGCAGCTTAGTTCCCCTAGGACCCCCCCTGGAGGATGAAAAACTGTTTTTT	CASSLVPLGPPLEDEKLFF
TRBV2	TRBJ2-5	TRBD2	-	14	TGTGCCAGCAGTGAAGCGCTGGGGGGGGAGACCCAGTACTTC	CASSEALGGETQYF
TRBV5-1	TRBJ1-1	TRBD1	-	13	TGCGCCAGCAGCGGACAGGAGAACACTGAAGCTTTCTTT	CASSGQENTEAFF
TRBV6-5	TRBJ2-2	-	-	14	TGTGCCAGCAGTTACTCGACGGGAGAGTGGGAGCTGTTTTTT	CASSYSTGEWELFF
TRBV5-5	TRBJ2-1	-	once	13	TGTGCCAACACCCGGGACTGGTACAATGAGCAGTTCTTC	CANTRDWYNEQFF
TRBV19	TRBJ2-1	-	-	11	TGTGCCAGTACTCGATCCGGGGAGCAGTTCTTC	CASTRSGEQFF
TRBV2	TRBJ1-2	TRBD1	-	13	TGTGCCAGCAACAGAGAGGACAGGGGAGGCTACACCTTC	CASNREDRGGYTF
TRBV18	TRBJ2-1	TRBD2	few	15	TGTGCCAGCTCGCCCAGCGGGGGGGCTAGCTTTGGACAGTTCTTC	CASSPSGGASFGQFF
TRBV6-1	TRBJ1-5	-	-	17	TGTGCCAGCAGTGAGGGGATTAGGAGGAATAGCAATCAGCCCCAGCATTTT	CASSEGIRRNSNQPQHF
TRBV12-5	TRBJ1-1	-	-	13	TGTGCTAGTGGATACCTGGGGAGAACTGAAGCTTTCTTT	CASGYLGRTEAFF
TRBV11-3	TRBJ2-7	TRBD2	-	15	TGTGCCAGCAGCCTACTAGCGGGGGCATTCTACGAGCAGTACTTC	CASSLLAGAFYEQYF
TRBV10-1	TRBJ2-1	-	-	15	TGCGCCACTACCCCGGACATCAGCTCCTACAATGAGCAGTTCTTC	CATTPDISSYNEQFF
TRBV5-4	TRBJ2-1	-	-	14	TGTGCCAGCCGAAGGACTGGCTCCTACAATGAGCAGTTCTTC	CASRRTGSYNEQFF
TRBV15	TRBJ2-4	-	-	17	TGTGCCACCAGCAGAGACCGTCATACAGGAGCCAAAAACATTCAGTACTTC	CATSRDRHTGAKNIQYF
TRBV4-1	TRBJ1-5	TRBD1	-	15	TGCGCCAGCAGCCAGGTAACAGGGGGCGATCAGCCCCAGCATTTT	CASSQVTGGDQPQHF